This record covers a single T cell receptor beta chain. The antigen it binds to is not known. No per-base quality is available; no much larger clone lies one base away. In the germline V gene, CDR1 corresponds to MRHNA and CDR2 to SNTAGT. Its CDR3 holds 16 amino acids, cysteine through phenylalanine. The read is trimmed to its CDR3 DNA, 48 bases read in frame from base 1. Ends trimmed: V by 0 bases, J by 4 bases; bases unmatched to a gene: 6. The sample is drawn from a study of shared clonotypes between healthy human individuals (dated by TCRdb to 2020 to 2022). For the wider study: The cohort comprised a couple of women and a few men aged 18 to 49 years. Leukapheresis yielded between about 0.94 and 8.9 billion PBMCs per donor. Different laboratories and diverse techniques were used to prepare libraries and sequence TCR repertoires, to increase sequencing depth and limit assay-specific biases. To estimate repertoire size and how much clonotype sharing occurs between individuals, the study deeply sequenced the blood TCR repertoires of roughly 5 healthy adults. For each donor, CD4 naive and CD4 memory were each given three plates, CD8 naive was given two plates, and CD8 memory was given one plate. Findings and caveats that apply to the study as a whole: Compared with non-shared clonotypes, clonotypes shared by all four sorted-subset donors had higher generation probabilities. Sampling was limited to blood, and TCR repertoires in tissue likely differ from TCR repertoires in blood. Pairwise subsampling led to the expectation that sequencing depth would affect the degree of clonotype sharing among donors. When a handful of donors were compared, the shared fraction of clonotypes was around 5.1% for naive CD4, around 3.6% for naive CD8, about 2.4% for memory CD4, and roughly 0.43% for memory CD8. Rarefaction of sorted-subset datasets indicated incomplete sequencing despite the large sequencing depth. The small number of donors limited the genetic and exposure-history diversity represented. Naive subsets generally had larger estimated clonotype richness than memory subsets.

Using the deep immunoSEQ assay, TCR CDR3 regions were amplified from genomic DNA by multiplex PCR. Genomic DNA extracted from each cell subset was distributed evenly over all wells of several immunoSEQ 96-well plates, and each plate served as one replicate. For sorted subsets, each replicate PCR was loaded with approximately 190 ng genomic DNA, equivalent to 25,000 to 35,000 T cell genomes. Purified libraries were quantified with a Qubit 3.0 fluorometer, sized on a Bioanalyzer 2100, and re-quantified with the KAPA Library Quantification kit. A separate single-read 150-cycle Illumina NextSeq 550 flow cell was used to sequence each immunoSEQ 96-well plate. Per the source publication's procedure: Because the immunoSEQ output held only junctional sequences and lacked quality scores, the filtering could not match the filtering applied to full-length reads. To assign V/J genes and CDR3, sequences were annotated against IMGT germline references using PyIR, a Python wrapper for IgBLAST v1.9. Reads with weak V/J assignments (E-value above 1e-6), missing CDR3, stop codons, out-of-frame junctions, or ambiguous translated residues were removed. V3J clonotypes were defined as sequences sharing the same inferred V gene, J gene, and CDR3 amino acid sequence. Percentage overlap between repertoires was computed as shared unique clonotypes divided by the size of the smaller repertoire. RTK rarefaction, the Chao1 estimator, and Recon v2.1 estimates of unobserved clonotypes were used to assess repertoire richness. For all TCRbeta clonotypes obtained by the gDNA method from several donors, generation probabilities were computed with OLGA. Imported from immuneACCESS, the table was reduced by TCRdb to in-frame sequences with V and J called. These copies leave out some clones; in studies compared against another copy, an unresolved V gene accounts for under half, and the cause of the remainder is not known. The DNA gave D and trimming, while V, J and clone size come from that table. This sample has roughly 2.5 million clones in its table, and approximately 94% of those were observed once. Together, the top ten hold about 0.13% of the sample.

The donors were healthy, HIV-negative adults who had no recently reported acute infections or vaccinations. Every donor was a Caucasian adult living in Nashville, Tennessee, USA. CD4+ T cells were enriched by magnetic negative selection; naive cells were then positively selected on CD45RA, and the negative fraction formed the memory subset. Blood was collected by leukapheresis, and PBMCs were isolated by Ficoll-Histopaque density gradient centrifugation and then cryopreserved in liquid nitrogen vapor phase. Analytical flow cytometry was used to check the purity and quantity of each magnetically sorted T cell population. Genomic DNA was isolated from each sorted fraction and quantified by UV absorbance on a Nanodrop 2000c.

The sequencing input was naive CD4+ T cells sorted from blood. What the cell subset or site label conveys for this sample: CD45RA+ positively selected. The chain is encoded by TRBV6-4 joined to TRBJ1-3; the central 7 bases match TRBD1. The TCR originated in a man aged 18-30 years in good health. The encoded CDR3 is CASSDSWDSSGNTIYF. Here is the DNA: TGTGCCAGCAGTGACTCCTGGGACAGCTCCGGAAACACCATATATTTT.